This entry lists 32 T cell receptor beta chains sequenced from one sample in a study of T cells after yellow fever vaccination (dated by TCRdb to between 2018 and 2021). The sample's treatment or condition, from its label and the paper: live attenuated yellow fever vaccine strain. Libraries were built with 5' RACE. The data were produced on an Illumina HiSeq 2500. TCRdb reran the public reads through fastp at Q25 and MiXCR, keeping productive beta chains. Entries are consolidated by CDR3 protein sequence, retaining the most common genes and DNA. Within this sample are 110,000 to 150,000 distinct CDR3 sequences, with about 6.9% of them counted one time only. The ten largest clones capture approximately 0.59% of the sample. Sequencing was performed on CD4+ T cells sorted from PBMCs, taken 10 days after the yellow fever booster vaccination. The receptors stem from a man under 40 who received the YFV17D yellow fever vaccine.

This clonotype was detected a few times. The CDR3 sequence is CASSVSGRNNEQFF. The CDR3 nucleotides read TGTGCCAGCAGTGTTAGCGGGAGGAACAATGAGCAGTTCTTC. This chain uses TRBV5-4 with TRBJ2-1, with TRBD2 matching 10 bases. Looked up from germline, CDR1 is SGHNT and CDR2 is YYREEE (reference sequence). CDR3 length: 14 amino acids. V shed 5 bases and J 5 bases; nucleotides not matched to a gene: 4.

The table lists this clonotype with many counts. The rearrangement uses TRBV4-3 and TRBJ2-5; D might be TRBD1 (5 bases). V lost 0 bases, J lost 9 bases, and 14 bases lay in between. The germline V gene encodes CDR1 LGHNA and CDR2 YSLEER. CDR3 length equals 14 residues. The CDR3 DNA follows: TGCGCCAGCAGCCAAGAATACGAAGGCAGGGCCCAGTACTTC. It encodes CASSQEYEGRAQYF.

This clonotype was recorded at least ten times. The chain uses TRBV7-2 and TRBJ2-1; 9 positions agree with TRBD2. The length of the CDR3 is 14 residues. Germline V gene data show CDR1 as SGHTA and CDR2 as FQGNSA. V was pared by 1 base and J by 7 bases, with 2 bases of the junction left unmatched. The CDR3 DNA is TGTGCCAGCAGCTTAGTGACTAGCGGAAATGAGCAGTTCTTC. It specifies CASSLVTSGNEQFF.

The sample holds many counts of this clonotype. The V and J genes are TRBV20-1 and TRBJ2-1, with D unresolved. Germline V gene lookup returns CDR1 DFQATT and CDR2 SNEGSKA (reference sequence). Trimming cost V 3 bases and J 0 bases, with 12 bases left between them. The CDR3 has 15 amino acids. The CDR3 loop reads CSASAVAFSYNEQFF. DNA for the CDR3: TGCAGTGCTAGCGCGGTGGCTTTCTCCTACAATGAGCAGTTCTTC.

This clonotype came up many times. The J gene is TRBJ2-3, the V gene TRBV7-2; possibly TRBD2 for D (6 bases). This CDR3 spans 17 amino acids. Trimming pared 2 bases from V and 4 bases from J, leaving 19 bases between. CDR1 and CDR2 (germline): SGHTA, FQGNSA. CDR3 in DNA: TGTGCCAGCAGCTTATTTCTTAGGGCGGGATTGTCAGATACGCAGTATTTT. This encodes CASSLFLRAGLSDTQYF.

In this sample, this clonotype turned up many times. The J gene is TRBJ2-5, the V gene TRBV7-2; D is possibly TRBD2 (5 bases). CDR3 length equals 15 residues. The V gene lost 5 bases and the J gene lost 7 bases, with 20 bases spanning the gap. CDR1 and CDR2 from the germline V gene are SGHTA and FQGNSA. This CDR3 reads CASSRNRDPKLTQYF. In DNA, the CDR3 is TGTGCCAGCAGCCGCAACCGGGATCCCAAGCTGACCCAGTACTTC.

This clonotype occurred many times. This sequence joins TRBV5-1 and TRBJ2-5; D may be TRBD1 (6 bases). V was trimmed by 3 bases and J by 6 bases, leaving 12 bases between them. The CDR3 contains 13 residues. Germline V gene data show CDR1 as SGHRS and CDR2 as YFSETQ. This chain's CDR3 is CASSSNREQTQYF. For the CDR3, the DNA is TGCGCCAGCAGCTCCAACAGGGAACAGACCCAGTACTTC.

Many counts were recorded for this clonotype. The rearrangement links TRBV7-9 to TRBJ1-1, with a tentative D call TRBD1 (5 bases). The CDR3 is 14 residues long. V dropped 2 bases and J dropped 3 bases, with 10 bases sitting between them. Looked up from germline, CDR1 is SEHNR and CDR2 is FQNEAQ (reference sequence). CDR3 residues: CASSLLGADTEAFF. The CDR3 region has the DNA TGTGCCAGCAGCTTACTTGGGGCGGACACTGAAGCTTTCTTT.

This chain links TRBV4-3 with TRBJ1-2; D unclear. Trimming pared 5 bases from V and 4 bases from J, leaving 20 bases between. The length of the CDR3 is 16 residues. CDR1 and CDR2 (germline): LGHNA, YSLEER. The CDR3 nucleotides are TGCGCCAGCAGCGAATTGCTCTTCACCCCCGGCTATGGCTACACCTTC. Translated, it gives CASSELLFTPGYGYTF.

This clonotype appeared many times. The rearrangement links TRBV7-8 to TRBJ2-4, with 13 nucleotides matching TRBD2. The CDR3 is 18 residues long. CDR1 is SGHVS, CDR2 FQNEAQ, per germline. V lost 4 bases and J lost 0; bases outside the gene matches: 6. CDR3 sequence reads: CASSWTSGSLGAKNIQYF. CDR3 nucleotide sequence: TGTGCCAGCAGCTGGACTAGCGGGAGCTTGGGAGCCAAAAACATTCAGTACTTC.

This clonotype was detected a few times. The chain employs TRBV7-9 and TRBJ1-3; possibly TRBD1 for D (5 bases). Trimming pared 5 bases from V and 8 bases from J, leaving 10 bases between. The length of the CDR3 is 12 residues. Germline lookup yields CDR1 SEHNR and CDR2 FQNEAQ (reference sequence). DNA for the CDR3: TGTGCCAGCAGCGAACTGGGGGACACCATATATTTT. Residues: CASSELGDTIYF.

V usage is TRBV4-2 and J usage is TRBJ2-3; D is uncertain. This CDR3 region has 14 residues. Trimming left V 4 bases short and J 2 bases short, with 10 bases between. Germline V gives CDR1 LGHNA, CDR2 YNFKEQ. CDR3 sequence reads: CASSPPSYTDTQYF. CDR3 sequence (DNA): TGTGCCAGCAGCCCTCCTAGTTACACAGATACGCAGTATTTT.

On this clonotype: A clone one base away is much larger, so this may be a read error. V usage is TRBV10-3 and J usage is TRBJ2-7, with 8 nucleotides matching TRBD1. J was trimmed by 8 bases and V by 11 bases; bases with no gene match: 17. The CDR3 runs to 14 residues. CDR1 is ENHRY, CDR2 SYGVKD, per germline. CDR3 nucleotides: TGTGCCGGCTCATCGGGCAGGGGGCCCCACAAGCAGTACTTC. It translates to CAGSSGRGPHKQYF.

This clonotype was recorded at least ten times. The chain's CDR3 is CASSLDFDETQYF. The CDR3 region has the DNA TGCGCCAGCAGCTTGGACTTTGACGAGACCCAGTACTTC. The chain has TRBV5-1 and TRBJ2-5; D remains unclear. This CDR3 spans 13 amino acids. In germline, CDR1 is SGHRS, CDR2 YFSETQ. Between the trimmed V and J ends, which lost 0 bases and 5 bases, there was a span of 8 bases.

In this sample, this clonotype turned up many times. The rearrangement uses TRBV20-1 and TRBJ2-3, with D hard to call. The CDR3 consists of 16 residues. V lost 4 bases to trimming and J lost 1 base, with 18 bases between them. CDR1 is DFQATT, CDR2 SNEGSKA, per germline (reference sequence). Written as DNA, the CDR3 is TGCAGTGCTAACGCCCCTGTAGGGTCCCGCACAGATACGCAGTATTTT. This translates into CSANAPVGSRTDTQYF.

Many counts were recorded for this clonotype. V usage is TRBV30 and J usage is TRBJ2-4, with TRBD2 matching over 7 bases. The CDR3 runs 12 residues. Per germline, CDR1 GTSNPN and CDR2 SVGIG (reference sequence). The trim removed 0 bases at V and 13 bases at J, leaving 6 bases unmatched. CDR3: CAWSVGGGPQYF. CDR3 DNA sequence: TGTGCCTGGAGTGTAGGCGGGGGACCCCAGTACTTC.

This clonotype was counted at least ten times. This chain joins TRBV25-1 and TRBJ2-1, with 8 positions matching TRBD1. The CDR3 is made up of 14 amino acids. With V trimmed by 3 bases and J by 7 bases, 5 bases remained unmatched. Germline V CDR1 and CDR2: MGHDK, SYGVNS. The CDR3 reads CASSDTGGWNEQFF. The CDR3 nucleotides read TGTGCCAGCAGTGACACAGGGGGGTGGAATGAGCAGTTCTTC.

This clonotype was seen at least ten times. The chain uses TRBV20-1 and TRBJ2-1; no clear D. The V gene's germline CDR1 is DFQATT and CDR2 SNEGSKA (reference sequence). V was trimmed by 4 bases and J by 6 bases, leaving 10 bases between them. This CDR3 is 12 amino acids long. The CDR3 spells CSATRGRNEQFF. The CDR3 nucleotides are TGCAGTGCTACCCGAGGCCGCAATGAGCAGTTCTTC.

In this sample, this clonotype turned up a few times. This chain links TRBV5-1 with TRBJ2-1; 10 bases fit TRBD1. In germline, CDR1 is SGHRS, CDR2 YFSETQ. CDR3 length: 15 residues. Unmatched junction bases numbered 9, after V lost 5 bases and J lost 7 bases. The CDR3 loop is CASSLAGTGVNEQFF. Here the CDR3 DNA reads TGCGCCAGCAGTCTGGCCGGGACAGGGGTAAATGAGCAGTTCTTC.

This clonotype was detected many times. The genes are TRBV12-3 or TRBV12-4 and TRBJ2-7; possible D gene TRBD2, 6 bases. Trimming took off 3 bases at V and 3 bases at J, with 9 bases between the two ends. CDR3 length: 13 amino acids. The CDR3 is CASSFGGIYEQYF. CDR3 in DNA: TGTGCCAGCAGTTTTGGAGGGATCTACGAGCAGTACTTC.

This clonotype was recorded many times. This chain connects TRBV28 to TRBJ2-7, with 10 nucleotides matching TRBD2. The J segment lost 7 bases and the V segment lost 8 bases, leaving 8 bases of the junction unmatched. The CDR3 consists of 13 residues. Germline V CDR1 and CDR2: MDHEN, SYDVKM. CDR3 residues: CASVSGGGVEQYF. CDR3 nucleotide sequence: TGTGCCAGCGTAAGCGGGGGGGGAGTGGAGCAGTACTTC.

The V call is TRBV7-2, the J call TRBJ2-7, with TRBD2 matching over 11 bases. Germline V gene lookup returns CDR1 SGHTA and CDR2 FQGNSA. J was trimmed by 6 bases and V by 5 bases; bases with no gene match: 6. This CDR3 region has 14 residues. This chain's CDR3 is CASSVSGRVLEQYF. CDR3 DNA: TGTGCCAGCAGCGTTAGCGGGAGGGTCCTCGAGCAGTACTTC.

The gene calls are TRBV7-9 and TRBJ1-4, with 9 nucleotides matching TRBD1. Unmatched junction bases numbered 8, after V lost 1 base and J lost 8 bases. This CDR3 has 16 amino acids. Germline lookup yields CDR1 SEHNR and CDR2 FQNEAQ (reference sequence). CDR3 bases: TGTGCCAGCAGCTTAGGGGGGACAGGGAAGAGAGAAAAACTGTTTTTT. It specifies CASSLGGTGKREKLFF.

This clonotype was detected ten times or more. This chain uses TRBV7-9 with TRBJ1-1; 7 bases match TRBD1. The CDR3 totals 14 residues. The V gene's germline CDR1 is SEHNR and CDR2 FQNEAQ (reference sequence). V dropped 7 bases and J dropped 1; count of bases not matched to a gene: 6. The DNA of the CDR3 is TGTGCCAGCACTCGACAGGGCTGGAACACTGAAGCTTTCTTT. Translation: CASTRQGWNTEAFF.

This clonotype was seen at least ten times. The chain couples TRBV20-1 to TRBJ2-1; 12 positions match TRBD2. The CDR3 totals 15 residues. V was clipped by 4 bases and J by 10 bases; unmatched bases: 11. Per germline, CDR1 DFQATT and CDR2 SNEGSKA (reference sequence). CDR3 region: CSAKMTSGSPQEQFF. CDR3 bases: TGCAGTGCTAAAATGACTAGCGGGAGCCCCCAGGAGCAGTTCTTC.

This clonotype appeared many times. The gene calls are TRBV18 and TRBJ1-1, with D uncertain. The germline gives CDR1 KGHSH, CDR2 LQKENI. This CDR3 has 13 residues. Trimming cost V 3 bases and J 5 bases, with 10 bases left between them. This CDR3 is CASSPSEGTEAFF. The CDR3 DNA is TGTGCCAGCTCACCGTCGGAGGGAACTGAAGCTTTCTTT.

Note on this clonotype: A much larger clone differs from this one at a single base, so this may be a read error. This chain connects TRBV20-1 to TRBJ2-7; 9 positions agree with TRBD2. The CDR3 is made up of 13 amino acids. Germline V gives CDR1 DFQATT, CDR2 SNEGSKA (reference sequence). V lost 5 bases and J lost 4; bases outside the gene matches: 6. CDR3 residues: CSAGGRAGYEQYF. CDR3 sequence (DNA): TGCAGTGCTGGCGGGAGGGCCGGTTACGAGCAGTACTTC.

This clonotype showed up many times. CDR3 nucleotide sequence: TGTGCCTGGAGTCTTGCCGGCACAGATACGCAGTATTTT. Its protein is CAWSLAGTDTQYF. V gene TRBV30 combines with J gene TRBJ2-3; no reliable D call. Germline CDR1 reads GTSNPN; CDR2 reads SVGIG (reference sequence). The CDR3 loop spans 13 amino acids. Trimming removed 2 bases from V and 1 base from J, with 7 bases in between.

In this sample, this clonotype turned up many times. In DNA, the CDR3 is TGCAGTGCCCCCCGGGGTAGCTCCTACGAGCAGTACTTC. It specifies CSAPRGSSYEQYF. The rearrangement joins TRBV20-1 to TRBJ2-7, with D tentatively TRBD2 (5 bases). The V gene's germline CDR1 is DFQATT and CDR2 SNEGSKA (reference sequence). Trimming stripped 6 bases from V and 0 bases from J, with 12 bases between. The CDR3 is 13 amino acids.

This clonotype was detected many times. The genes are TRBV30 and TRBJ2-1; possible D gene TRBD1, 5 bases. The CDR3 length is 11 residues. The V end was cut by 0 bases, the J end by 12 bases, with 9 bases between. Per germline, CDR1 GTSNPN and CDR2 SVGIG (reference sequence). The CDR3 DNA reads as TGTGCCTGGAGTGTTGACAGCTTGCAGTTCTTC. Encoded protein: CAWSVDSLQFF.

This clonotype was found many times. The chain joins TRBV6-4 to TRBJ1-2, with 8 bases lining up with TRBD1. The V segment lost 2 bases and the J segment 2 bases; nucleotides outside the gene matches: 1. The CDR3 runs to 14 residues. Germline lookup yields CDR1 MRHNA and CDR2 SNTAGT. CDR3 amino acids: CASSDGQGNYGYTF. The DNA of the CDR3 is TGTGCCAGCAGTGACGGACAGGGCAACTATGGCTACACCTTC.

Many counts were recorded for this clonotype. V is TRBV5-1 and J is TRBJ1-6; D remains unclear. This CDR3 has 15 residues. Germline lookup yields CDR1 SGHRS and CDR2 YFSETQ. The V and J ends lost 4 bases and 8 bases respectively, with 16 bases between them. CDR3 region: CASSQGPPEDSPLHF. The CDR3 nucleotides are TGCGCCAGCAGCCAAGGACCCCCTGAGGATTCACCCCTCCACTTT.